Reported below is one TCR beta chain. Produced via immunoSEQ multiplex PCR; TCRdb's table is partial and in-frame only. The sample records 300,000 to 400,000 clones, over 90% being singletons. This specimen belongs to a study of blood T cell repertoires in COVID-19. The overall study: The United States, Italy and Spain provided the acute and convalescent COVID-19 samples.

Germline CDR1 reads MNHEY; CDR2 reads SMNVEV (reference sequence). The trim removed 4 bases at V and 0 bases at J, leaving 6 bases unmatched. The CDR3 runs 15 residues. The gene calls are TRBV27 and TRBJ2-7; 7 bases fit TRBD1. Sample: PBMCs or T cells enriched from blood (not recorded which). This receptor was taken from a woman aged 25-40 years who had been exposed to COVID-19. The CDR3 spells CASSYVDRSSYEQYF. DNA for the CDR3: TGTGCCAGCAGTTATGTGGACAGGAGCTCCTACGAGCAGTACTTC.